This T cell receptor beta chain was identified during a study of blood T cell repertoires in COVID-19. Overall study context: Specimens from acute and convalescent COVID-19 originated in the United States, Italy and Spain. T cells, B-cell-depleted T cells, or PBMCs provided the cDNA or gDNA that served as material.

Participant reports of clinical history set cohort assignment. V was clipped by 1 base and J by 5 bases, with 8 bases between them. CDR1 is SNHLY, CDR2 FYNNEI, per germline. The CDR3 length is 13 residues. The data were produced by immunoSEQ multiplex PCR, yet TCRdb's version contains in-frame clones alone and is incomplete. The profile shows roughly 64,000 clones, approximately 70% of them singletons. This clonotype originated in a woman aged 60-75 years who had been exposed to COVID-19. The chain has TRBV2 and TRBJ1-2; D uncertain. The specimen sequenced was PBMCs or T cells enriched from blood (not recorded which). The chain's CDR3 is CASSEGRSYGYTF. The CDR3 region has the DNA TGTGCCAGCAGTGAAGGGAGATCATATGGCTACACCTTC.